This TCR beta chain was sequenced in a study of CD8 T cells in ankylosing spondylitis. For this clonotype: The antigen is unknown.

Overall study results and limits: It was reported that disease-linked clones were significantly enriched in matched ankylosing spondylitis synovial fluid. One TCR beta motif, made up of about 8 highly homologous variants, appeared characteristic of ankylosing spondylitis blood.

One entry per CDR3 protein results from TCRdb running MiXCR on the 5' RACE reads. Among 300,000 to 400,000 distinct CDR3 sequences listed, 20% to 25% were seen once. The CDR3 has 12 residues. V was clipped by 1 base and J by 4 bases, with 4 bases between them. The germline V gene encodes CDR1 DFQATT and CDR2 SNEGSKA (reference sequence). The chain links TRBV20-1 to TRBJ2-2; no firm D call. The sequenced material came from blood, either unsorted or a sorted T cell fraction (not recorded which). The receptor was derived from a male donor with ankylosing spondylitis. CDR3 residues: CSARASTGELFF. CDR3 coding DNA: TGCAGTGCTAGAGCCAGCACCGGGGAGCTGTTTTTT.